A single T cell receptor (beta chain) is shown here with its context. These data originate in a study of glioma-infiltrating T cells after dendritic cell vaccination. This CDR3 comprises 16 residues. Germline V gene lookup returns CDR1 SGHRS and CDR2 YFSETQ. The J segment lost 5 bases and the V segment lost 0 bases, leaving 8 bases of the junction unmatched. Assay: immunoSEQ multiplex PCR; the TCRdb copy retains only in-frame clones and omits some. The table has tens of thousands of clones, about 80% seen once. This chain links TRBV5-1 with TRBJ2-1; 7 nucleotides agree with TRBD1. The material sequenced was blood, taken before dendritic cell vaccination. This clonotype was sampled from a human donor with glioblastoma. The CDR3 DNA is TGCGCCAGCAGCTTGGGCCCCGCTACAGGGGACAATGAGCAGTTCTTC. Protein product: CASSLGPATGDNEQFF.